These 29 T cell receptor beta chains share one sample of origin, sequenced in a study of Ad26.COV2.S vaccination and SARS-CoV-2 variants. Only in-frame clones appear in the TCRdb table, and some are missing; sequencing was by immunoSEQ multiplex PCR. This table holds around 450,000 clones, 80% to 95% found once. Treatment described: about 20 received Ad26.COV2.S at low or high dose, single or two shots; 5 received placebo; per-sample allocation not given. All samples were drawn on day 63, counting from the first vaccine or placebo injection. Sequencing was performed on peripheral blood, taken in a trial of Ad26.COV2.S vaccine versus placebo. These receptors were taken from a person between 18 and 65 years old who received the Ad26.COV2.S COVID-19 vaccine or a placebo.

The rearrangement links TRBV28 to TRBJ1-5, with 7 positions matching TRBD1. Germline V gene sequence: CDR1 MDHEN, CDR2 SYDVKM. This CDR3 is 14 amino acids long. After removal of 6 bases from V and 6 bases from J, the junction contained 8 bases not matched to a gene. CDR3 sequence (DNA): TGTGCCAGCAGCCTCGACAGGGTGAGTCAGCCCCAGCATTTT. Translated, it gives CASSLDRVSQPQHF.

The chain employs TRBV5-8 and TRBJ2-1, with 9 bases fitting TRBD1. The length of the CDR3 is 15 residues. Germline V gene data show CDR1 as SGHTS and CDR2 as YDEGEE. With V trimmed by 9 bases and J by 4 bases, 11 bases remained unmatched. The CDR3 region has the DNA TGTGCCACCGGAACAGGGGGCGTTTTGTACAATGAGCAGTTCTTC. Translated: CATGTGGVLYNEQFF.

The chain uses TRBV28 and TRBJ1-4; no definite D call. Germline V CDR1 and CDR2: MDHEN, SYDVKM. Trimming removed 3 bases from V and 10 bases from J, with 15 bases in between. The CDR3 runs to 14 residues. The CDR3 reads CASSLSSSAAKLFF. Here the CDR3 DNA reads TGTGCCAGCAGTTTGTCTTCCTCCGCCGCAAAACTGTTTTTT.

The chain combines TRBV5-6 with TRBJ2-7; TRBD1 matches 9 bases. CDR1 and CDR2 from the germline V gene are SGHDT and YYEEEE. J lost 7 bases, V lost 0 bases, and 11 bases had no gene match. This CDR3 is built from 16 residues. This chain's CDR3 is CASSLGPGQGLREQYF. CDR3 DNA: TGTGCCAGCAGCTTGGGTCCGGGACAGGGTCTTAGGGAGCAGTACTTC.

The V call is TRBV2, the J call TRBJ2-2, with TRBD2 matching over 12 bases. Germline V gene data show CDR1 as SNHLY and CDR2 as FYNNEI. V trimming: 6 bases; J trimming: 9 bases; junction bases outside the gene matches: 5. This CDR3 is built from 14 residues. In DNA, the CDR3 is TGTGCCAGCAGACTAGCGGGAGGATACCGGGAGCTGTTTTTT. This encodes CASRLAGGYRELFF.

Only one count was recorded for this clone. This chain links TRBV3-1 (or the pseudogene TRBV3-2) with TRBJ2-7; TRBD1 is a possible D gene (6 bases). This CDR3 is built from 15 residues. CDR1 is LGHDT, CDR2 YNNKEL, per germline (reference sequence). Trimming took 2 bases from V and 7 from J, leaving 18 bases between them. This CDR3 reads CASSQTGHFAGEQYF. The CDR3 bases are TGTGCCAGCAGCCAAACGGGACATTTCGCTGGAGAGCAGTACTTC.

The chain uses TRBV7-8 and TRBJ1-1; no definite D call. The CDR3 has 14 residues. CDR1 and CDR2 from the germline V gene are SGHVS and FQNEAQ. V was cut by 5 bases and J by 6 bases, with 16 bases left in between. The CDR3: CASSERVGEPEAFF. The CDR3, as DNA: TGTGCCAGCAGCGAGAGGGTTGGGGAACCTGAAGCTTTCTTT.

The V call is TRBV5-1, the J call TRBJ2-3; 14 nucleotides line up with TRBD2. The CDR3 has 18 amino acids. Germline V gene lookup returns CDR1 SGHRS and CDR2 YFSETQ. The ends lost 4 bases at V and 7 bases at J; junction bases unmatched: 14. The CDR3 sequence is CASSPPGLAGAGGNTQYF. In DNA, the CDR3 is TGCGCCAGCAGCCCTCCGGGACTAGCGGGGGCGGGTGGAAATACGCAGTATTTT.

J is TRBJ2-7 and V is TRBV28; D not certain. The CDR3 is 17 amino acids. The germline gives CDR1 MDHEN, CDR2 SYDVKM. V lost 3 bases and J 3 bases, leaving 21 bases between the germline ends. The DNA of the CDR3 is TGTGCCAGCAGTTTCCCCACGGCGACATCAACGAGCTACGAGCAGTACTTC. Protein sequence: CASSFPTATSTSYEQYF.

This rearrangement joins TRBV11-2 to TRBJ2-5, with D unclear. Germline V gene sequence: CDR1 SGHAT, CDR2 FQNNGV. Trimming stripped 5 bases from V and 5 bases from J, with 15 bases between. The CDR3 extends over 14 amino acids. CDR3 in DNA: TGTGCCAGCAGCCTACGGGTCCTGGGGGAGACCCAGTACTTC. Its protein is CASSLRVLGETQYF.

The chain has TRBV7-3 and TRBJ2-1; D possibly corresponds to TRBD1 (6 bases). The CDR3 consists of 12 residues. The V gene lost 5 bases and the J gene lost 12 bases, with 14 bases spanning the gap. The V gene's germline CDR1 is SGHTA and CDR2 FQGTGA. The chain's CDR3 is CASSGDTTTQFF. CDR3 nucleotides: TGTGCCAGCAGCGGGGACACGACGACGCAGTTCTTC.

The J gene is TRBJ2-1, the V gene TRBV28, with 10 nucleotides matching TRBD2. The CDR3 covers 15 residues. CDR1 is MDHEN, CDR2 SYDVKM, per germline. Germline trimming cut 6 bases from V and 7 bases from J; bases unmatched to any gene: 9. Here the CDR3 reads CASRWGASGGNEQFF. DNA of the CDR3: TGTGCCAGCAGGTGGGGCGCTAGCGGGGGAAATGAGCAGTTCTTC.

The rearrangement links TRBV4-1 to TRBJ2-4, with TRBD2 identical over 10 bases. The CDR3 length is 16 residues. The trim removed 1 base at V and 8 bases at J, leaving 8 bases unmatched. Germline CDR1 and CDR2: MGHRA and YSYEKL. In DNA form, the CDR3 reads TGCGCCAGCAGCCAAGTCATCGAGCGGGAGGGGGACATTCAGTACTTC. It translates to CASSQVIEREGDIQYF.

This chain links TRBV2 with TRBJ2-1, with D perhaps TRBD2 (6 bases). The V and J ends lost 6 bases and 2 bases respectively, with 14 bases between them. Germline V gene lookup returns CDR1 SNHLY and CDR2 FYNNEI. The CDR3 is 15 residues long. In nucleotides, the CDR3 is TGTGCCAGCAGGGTTAGGGACTGGGCCTACAATGAGCAGTTCTTC. This translates into CASRVRDWAYNEQFF.

The J gene is TRBJ1-1, the V gene TRBV6-5; TRBD1 matches at 9 bases. CDR1 is MNHEY and CDR2 is SVGAGI in the germline V gene. This CDR3 region has 14 residues. Trimming at V came to 6 bases and at J to 1 base, leaving 3 bases not matched to a gene. CDR3 loop: CASSLDRGNTEAFF. Written as DNA, the CDR3 is TGTGCCAGCAGCCTGGACAGGGGGAACACTGAAGCTTTCTTT.

The chain carries TRBV28 and TRBJ2-2, with 8 bases identical to TRBD1. Losses at the gene ends were 8 bases for V and 7 bases for J; bases not matched to a gene: 12. The length of the CDR3 is 15 residues. CDR1 is MDHEN, CDR2 SYDVKM, per germline. CDR3 residues: CASGGARGRIGELFF. DNA of the CDR3: TGTGCCAGCGGTGGGGCCAGGGGGCGCATCGGGGAGCTGTTTTTT.

V usage is TRBV6-5 and J usage is TRBJ1-5, with D unclear. This CDR3 contains 13 residues. Trimming took off 8 bases at V and 0 bases at J, with 8 bases between the two ends. Germline loops: CDR1 MNHEY, CDR2 SVGAGI. The CDR3 DNA follows: TGTGCCAGCGGCACAGTTAGCAATCAGCCCCAGCATTTT. Translated: CASGTVSNQPQHF.

This clone was counted only a few times. V usage is TRBV7-2 and J usage is TRBJ1-6; D gene ambiguous. The CDR3 consists of 14 residues. In germline, CDR1 is SGHTA, CDR2 FQGNSA. Trimming took off 0 bases at V and 6 bases at J, with 6 bases between the two ends. In DNA, the CDR3 is TGTGCCAGCAGCTTAGCGGTTTCTAATTCACCCCTCCACTTT. It is translated as CASSLAVSNSPLHF.

This sequence joins TRBV29-1 and TRBJ1-2; D might be TRBD1 (5 bases). Trimming pared 4 bases from V and 4 bases from J, leaving 16 bases between. CDR1 is SQVTM and CDR2 is ANQGSEA in the germline V gene. CDR3 size: 14 residues. The DNA for the CDR3 is TGCAGCGTTGGACAGCGATCCTCTTCCTATGGCTACACCTTC. Translation: CSVGQRSSSYGYTF.

The chain is built from TRBV7-2 and TRBJ2-3; TRBD2 matches 8 bases. The CDR3 spans 19 residues. The germline CDR1 and CDR2 sequences are SGHTA and FQGNSA. V lost 4 bases to trimming and J lost 6 bases; unmatched junction nucleotides: 21. The CDR3 DNA sequence: TGTGCCAGCAGCTCCGTACTAGACTTGTCGGGAGGGCCCCCGGATACGCAGTATTTT. As protein: CASSSVLDLSGGPPDTQYF.

The CDR3 nucleotides read TGTGCCAGCGGGGGACCGAACACTGAAGCTTTCTTT. Translated: CASGGPNTEAFF. This sequence joins TRBV28 and TRBJ1-1; D is perhaps TRBD1 (5 bases). The V gene lost 8 bases and the J gene lost 1 base, with 8 bases spanning the gap. Looked up from germline, CDR1 is MDHEN and CDR2 is SYDVKM. The CDR3 has 12 amino acids.

The chain couples TRBV28 to TRBJ2-3, with D possibly being TRBD1 (5 bases). There are 15 residues in the CDR3. Trimming removed 4 bases at V and 2 bases at J, with 13 bases between. The V gene's germline CDR1 is MDHEN and CDR2 SYDVKM. The chain's CDR3 is CASSWGSRSTDTQYF. The CDR3 bases are TGTGCCAGCAGTTGGGGCTCACGGTCCACAGATACGCAGTATTTT.

Only a few counts were recorded for this clone. The chain combines TRBV5-5 with TRBJ2-7, with D perhaps TRBD1 (6 bases). Germline CDR1 is SGHKS and CDR2 is YYEKEE (reference sequence). Deletions cut 0 bases from V and 3 bases from J, with 10 bases between. The CDR3 extends over 14 amino acids. DNA of the CDR3: TGTGCCAGCAGCTTGGATGGGGGCGGCTACGAGCAGTACTTC. It specifies CASSLDGGGYEQYF.

The chain employs TRBV9 and TRBJ2-7; 9 nucleotides match TRBD1. Germline assignment: CDR1 SGDLS and CDR2 YYNGEE. The V and J ends lost 4 bases and 2 bases, in that order; junction bases with no gene match: 7. The CDR3 loop spans 15 amino acids. Written as DNA, the CDR3 is TGTGCCAGCAGCAGATATGGACAGGGGCCCTACGAGCAGTACTTC. Its translation: CASSRYGQGPYEQYF.

The rearrangement uses TRBV27 and TRBJ2-1; D is ambiguous. Per germline, CDR1 MNHEY and CDR2 SMNVEV (reference sequence). V lost 0 bases, J lost 9 bases, and 9 bases lay in between. The CDR3 loop spans 13 amino acids. The CDR3 coding sequence is TGTGCCAGCAGTTTATCCACAGAGAGTGAGCAGTTCTTC. Translating gives CASSLSTESEQFF.

V usage is TRBV28 and J usage is TRBJ2-1; unclear D gene. The V and J ends lost 1 base and 4 bases respectively, with 5 bases between them. Germline V gene data show CDR1 as MDHEN and CDR2 as SYDVKM. The CDR3 loop spans 13 amino acids. CDR3 bases: TGTGCCAGCAGTTTATCGTCTTACAATGAGCAGTTCTTC. Its protein product is CASSLSSYNEQFF. Supplemented by reference TRBV28 and TRBJ2-1, the full variable domain reads DVKVTQSSRYLVKRTGEKVFLECVQDMDHENMFWYRQDPGLGLRLIYFSYDVKMKEKGDIPEGYSVSREKKERFSLILESASTNQTSMYLCASSLSSYNEQFFGPGTRLTVL.

The V gene is TRBV18, the J gene TRBJ2-2; D unclear. The CDR3 totals 13 residues. V gave up 3 bases and J gave up 2 bases, with 4 bases separating them. Germline V lookup: CDR1 KGHSH, CDR2 LQKENI. CDR3: CASSPSNTGELFF. The CDR3 region has the DNA TGTGCCAGCTCACCCTCAAACACCGGGGAGCTGTTTTTT.

The chain couples TRBV18 to TRBJ1-2; 7 bases are a match to TRBD1. The germline V gene has CDR1 KGHSH and CDR2 LQKENI. V lost 6 bases and J lost 2; bases outside the gene matches: 3. This CDR3 has 13 residues. In DNA, the CDR3 is TGTGCCAGCTCGTCGACAGGGAACTATGGCTACACCTTC. Translation gives CASSSTGNYGYTF.

The chain is built from TRBV28 and TRBJ2-2; 9 bases fit TRBD1. After removal of 9 bases from V and 3 bases from J, the junction contained 5 bases not matched to a gene. From germline, CDR1 is MDHEN and CDR2 SYDVKM. CDR3 size: 14 residues. This chain's CDR3 is CASFGQGYTGELFF. The CDR3 DNA is TGTGCCAGTTTCGGACAGGGGTACACCGGGGAGCTGTTTTTT.